The present T cell receptor beta chain was sequenced within a study of beta chain features in type 1 diabetes. Study outcomes and limitations: Among all four CD4+ subsets, Type 1 diabetes patients had TCRB CDR3s that were moderately but significantly shorter.

Per germline, CDR1 SNHLY and CDR2 FYNNEI. The ends lost 0 bases at V and 3 bases at J; junction bases unmatched: 2. This CDR3 spans 15 amino acids. On this clone: Its antigen is not known.

The study reverse transcribed the entire isolated RNA, so it sequenced expressed TCRB transcripts. Some clones are missing from TCRdb's copy, which holds only in-frame ones; the method was immunoSEQ multiplex PCR. The data hold 600,000 to 750,000 clones, with roughly an eighth observed a single time. The sequenced material came from naive CD4+ T cells from blood. The V call is TRBV2, the J call TRBJ1-2, with TRBD1 identical over 9 bases. This TCR was sampled from a man aged 25-45 years with type 1 diabetes. The DNA for the CDR3 is TGTGCCAGCAGTGAAGCGAGACAGGGGGACTATGGCTACACCTTC. Amino acids: CASSEARQGDYGYTF.